This TCR beta chain came from a study of blood T cell repertoires in COVID-19. Study in general: Sources were T cells, B-cell-depleted T cells, or PBMCs; the material itself was cDNA or gDNA.

The V gene end was trimmed by 0 bases and the J gene end by 6 bases; junction bases not matched to a gene: 0. The CDR3 loop spans 13 amino acids. The germline V gene encodes CDR1 SEHNR and CDR2 FQNEAQ (reference sequence). Methods used by the authors: Scientists estimated how many nucleated cells there were by amplifying reference gene primers. This table comes from immunoSEQ multiplex PCR, and its TCRdb copy is limited to in-frame clones, with some not included. The DNA was the basis for D and trimming; V, J and clone size are from that table. The sample carries some 150,000 clones, 76% recorded once.

The sequenced sample was peripheral blood. The V and J genes are TRBV7-9 and TRBJ2-7; 9 bases are a match to TRBD2. The sequence was collected from a man in his fifties or sixties with acute or convalescent COVID-19. The DNA for the CDR3 is TGTGCCAGCAGCTTAGCTAGCGGGAGCGAGCAGTACTTC. It codes for CASSLASGSEQYF.